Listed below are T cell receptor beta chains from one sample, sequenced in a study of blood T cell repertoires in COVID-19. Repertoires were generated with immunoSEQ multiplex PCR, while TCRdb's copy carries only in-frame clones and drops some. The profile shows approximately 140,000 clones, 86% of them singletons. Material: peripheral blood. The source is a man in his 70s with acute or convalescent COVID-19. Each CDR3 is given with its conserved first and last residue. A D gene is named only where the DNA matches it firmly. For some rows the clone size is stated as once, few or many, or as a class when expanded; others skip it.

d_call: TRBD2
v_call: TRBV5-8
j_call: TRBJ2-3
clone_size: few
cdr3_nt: TGTGCCAGCAGCTTCCAAGCGGGAGTGGGGACAGATACGCAGTATTTT
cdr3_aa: CASSFQAGVGTDTQYF

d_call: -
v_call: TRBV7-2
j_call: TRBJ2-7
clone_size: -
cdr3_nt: TGTGCCAGCAGCTCCCAGGGTCCGGTCGAGCAGTACTTC
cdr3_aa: CASSSQGPVEQYF

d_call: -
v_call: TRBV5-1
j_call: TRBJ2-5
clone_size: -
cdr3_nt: TGCGCCAGCAGCTCGGGAGTGTCTGAGACCCAGTACTTC
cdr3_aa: CASSSGVSETQYF

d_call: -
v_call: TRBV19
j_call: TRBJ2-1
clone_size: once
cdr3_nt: TGTGCCAGTAGTATAGGGGGGCCAGCTGACAATGAGCAGTTCTTC
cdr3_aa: CASSIGGPADNEQFF

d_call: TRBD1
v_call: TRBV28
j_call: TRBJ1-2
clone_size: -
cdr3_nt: TGTGCCAGCAGTTTAGGACAGGGTAATGGCTACACCTTC
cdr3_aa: CASSLGQGNGYTF

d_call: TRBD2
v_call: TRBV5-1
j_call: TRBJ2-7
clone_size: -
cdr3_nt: TGCGCCAGCAGGCCTTACCGGGGACTAGCGGGAGGTAACGACGAGCAGTACTTC
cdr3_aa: CASRPYRGLAGGNDEQYF

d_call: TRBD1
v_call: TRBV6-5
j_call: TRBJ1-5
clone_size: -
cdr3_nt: TGTGCCAGCAGGGACAGGGGGCAGGGTCAGCCCCAGCATTTT
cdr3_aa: CASRDRGQGQPQHF

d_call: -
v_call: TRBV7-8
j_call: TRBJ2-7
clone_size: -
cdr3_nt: TGTGCCAGCAGCTTACAACGGTCCTACGAGCAGTACTTC
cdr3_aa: CASSLQRSYEQYF

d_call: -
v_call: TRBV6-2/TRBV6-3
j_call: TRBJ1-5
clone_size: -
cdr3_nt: TGTGCCAGCAGTTATCTACAGGGCGTGCAGCCCCAGCATTTT
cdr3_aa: CASSYLQGVQPQHF

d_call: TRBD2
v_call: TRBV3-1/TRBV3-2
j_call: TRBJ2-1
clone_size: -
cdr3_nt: TGTGCCAGCAGCCAAATTGGACTAGAGAGAAGTGAGCAGTTCTTC
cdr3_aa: CASSQIGLERSEQFF

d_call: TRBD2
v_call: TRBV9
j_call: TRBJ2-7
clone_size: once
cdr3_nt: TGTGCCAGCAGCATGGGACTAGCCTACGAGCAGTACTTC
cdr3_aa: CASSMGLAYEQYF

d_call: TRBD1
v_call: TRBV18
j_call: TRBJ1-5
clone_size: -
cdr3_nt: TGTGCCAGCTCACCAGGGACAGGGGGGAATCAGCCCCAGCATTTT
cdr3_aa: CASSPGTGGNQPQHF

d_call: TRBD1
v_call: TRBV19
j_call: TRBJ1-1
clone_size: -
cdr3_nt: TGTGCCAGTATTGGGATAGGACAGGCCCTTGAAGCTTTCTTT
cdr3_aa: CASIGIGQALEAFF

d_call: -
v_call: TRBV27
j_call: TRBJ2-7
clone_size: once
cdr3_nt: TGTGCCAGCAGTTTGGGCACAGGGAGCTACGAGCAGTACTTC
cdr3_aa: CASSLGTGSYEQYF

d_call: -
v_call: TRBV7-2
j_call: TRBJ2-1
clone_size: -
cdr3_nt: TGTGCCAGCAGCTTAGCGGGCCGAACCAATGAGCAGTTCTTC
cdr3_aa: CASSLAGRTNEQFF

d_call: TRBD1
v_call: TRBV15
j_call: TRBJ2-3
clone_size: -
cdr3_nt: TGTGCCACAGGGACAGGGGGGGCAGATACGCAGTATTTT
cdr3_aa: CATGTGGADTQYF

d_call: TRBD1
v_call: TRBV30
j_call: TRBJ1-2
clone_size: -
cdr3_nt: TGTGCCTGGGTATGGGGACAGGGCACTGGCTACACCTTC
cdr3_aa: CAWVWGQGTGYTF

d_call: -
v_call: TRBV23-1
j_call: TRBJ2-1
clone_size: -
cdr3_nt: TGCGCCAGCAGTCAAGCTCTCCTGGCTGCGGACTACTACAATGAGCAGTTCTTC
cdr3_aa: CASSQALLAADYYNEQFF

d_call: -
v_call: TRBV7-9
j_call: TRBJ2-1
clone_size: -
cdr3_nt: TGTGCCAGCAGCTTAGCTGCCGGGACCTACAATGAGCAGTTCTTC
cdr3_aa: CASSLAAGTYNEQFF

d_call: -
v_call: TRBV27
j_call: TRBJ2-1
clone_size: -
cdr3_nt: TGTGCCAGCAGTTTAGTCGCGGCGGGGGCCTCCTACAATGAGCAGTTCTTC
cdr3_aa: CASSLVAAGASYNEQFF

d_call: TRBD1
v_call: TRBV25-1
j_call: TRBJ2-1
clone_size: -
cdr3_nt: TGTGCCAGCAGTGGACAGGGGGTAGCTTACAATGAGCAGTTCTTC
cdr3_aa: CASSGQGVAYNEQFF

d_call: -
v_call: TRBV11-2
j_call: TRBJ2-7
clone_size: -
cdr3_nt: TGTGCCAGCAGCGCGGATACCTACGAGCAGTACTTC
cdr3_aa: CASSADTYEQYF

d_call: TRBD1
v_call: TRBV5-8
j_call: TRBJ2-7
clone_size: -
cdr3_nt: TGTGCCAGCAGCTTGGGAGACAGGGCTTTACCGTACTTC
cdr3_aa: CASSLGDRALPYF

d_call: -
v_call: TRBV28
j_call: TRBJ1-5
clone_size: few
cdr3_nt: TGTGCCAGCAGTTTAGAACGGCACTATAGCAATCAGCCCCAGCATTTT
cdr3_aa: CASSLERHYSNQPQHF

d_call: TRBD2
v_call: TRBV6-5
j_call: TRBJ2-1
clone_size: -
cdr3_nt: TGTGCCAGCAGTTACGCGATAGCGGGAGACGGTGAGCAGTTCTTC
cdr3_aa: CASSYAIAGDGEQFF

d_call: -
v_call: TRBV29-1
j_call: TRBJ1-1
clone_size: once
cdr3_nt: TGCAGCGGACGGATCCTACAGGGTTTGAACACTGAAGCTTTCTTT
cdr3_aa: CSGRILQGLNTEAFF

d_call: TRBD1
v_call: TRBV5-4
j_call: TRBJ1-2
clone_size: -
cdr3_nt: TGTGCCAGCAGCACGGGACAGGAGAGCTATGGCTACACCTTC
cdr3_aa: CASSTGQESYGYTF

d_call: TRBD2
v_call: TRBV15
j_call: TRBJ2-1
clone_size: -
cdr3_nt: TGTGCCACCGAATTGGGACTAGCGGTTAACAATGAGCAGTTCTTC
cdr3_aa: CATELGLAVNNEQFF

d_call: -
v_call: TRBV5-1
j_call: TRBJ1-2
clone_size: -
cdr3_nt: TGCGCCAGCTCTGGAGAAGGGAGGAGTGGCTACACCTTC
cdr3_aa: CASSGEGRSGYTF

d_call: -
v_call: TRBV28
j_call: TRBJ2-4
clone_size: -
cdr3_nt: TGTGCCAGCAGTCCCGGGGTAGCCAAAAACATTCAGTACTTC
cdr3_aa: CASSPGVAKNIQYF

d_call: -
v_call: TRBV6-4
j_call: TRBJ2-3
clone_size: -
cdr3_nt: TGTGCCAGCAGTCCTTCCTTCTCCACAGATACGCAGTATTTT
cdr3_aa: CASSPSFSTDTQYF